This T cell receptor beta chain was profiled in a study of T cell therapy after organ transplantation. For the study at large: T cells were expanded 2 weeks with 30 CMV class I/II epitopes. Up to 6 doses were given at 2-week intervals. Most of the ten patients were clinical responders.

Of note for this clone: Its antigen is unknown.

Looked up from germline, CDR1 is LGHNA and CDR2 is YSLEER. This CDR3 is 15 amino acids long. Trimming shortened V by 2 bases and J by 2 bases, and 10 bases separated the two germline ends. Some clones are missing from TCRdb's copy, which holds only in-frame ones; the method was immunoSEQ multiplex PCR. The table records over 1,500 clones, almost 80% of them present only once. Sequenced material: CD8+ T cells from blood, taken before autologous CMV-specific T cell therapy. V and J are TRBV4-3 and TRBJ2-4; no clear D. The sequence was collected from a human patient who had received a solid organ transplant and had CMV disease. In DNA, the CDR3 is TGCGCCAGCAGCCAAAATCAGGCGTCCAAAAACATTCAGTACTTC. Protein sequence: CASSQNQASKNIQYF.